This T cell receptor beta chain was retrieved from a study of early T cells in non-severe SARS-CoV-2 infection. Study context: Whole-blood bulk RNA, unsorted, was sequenced, and chains were unpaired. General study findings and limits: Missing private and CD4 specificities, VDJdb matching favored anti-spike CD8 responses.

This clonotype was observed at least ten times. As yet, its antigen is unknown. The junction does not match germline at one end; this may be a read error. Germline CDR1 SQVTM, CDR2 ANQGSEA. The CDR3 contains 12 residues. Each single cDNA molecule received a unique molecular identifier. TCRdb processed the 5' RACE reads anew with MiXCR; each CDR3 protein has one entry. The repertoire holds tens of thousands of distinct CDR3 sequences, with more than 4.5% as singletons. The receptor comes from an adult who was a healthcare worker with PCR-confirmed SARS-CoV-2 infection or an uninfected control (not recorded which). This chain joins TRBV29-1 and TRBJ1-1; TRBD1 matches 8 bases. The source material was whole blood. CDR3 amino acids: CSVRQGNAEAFF. CDR3 nucleotide sequence: TGCAGCGTTCGACAGGGGAACGCTGAAGCTTTCTTT.